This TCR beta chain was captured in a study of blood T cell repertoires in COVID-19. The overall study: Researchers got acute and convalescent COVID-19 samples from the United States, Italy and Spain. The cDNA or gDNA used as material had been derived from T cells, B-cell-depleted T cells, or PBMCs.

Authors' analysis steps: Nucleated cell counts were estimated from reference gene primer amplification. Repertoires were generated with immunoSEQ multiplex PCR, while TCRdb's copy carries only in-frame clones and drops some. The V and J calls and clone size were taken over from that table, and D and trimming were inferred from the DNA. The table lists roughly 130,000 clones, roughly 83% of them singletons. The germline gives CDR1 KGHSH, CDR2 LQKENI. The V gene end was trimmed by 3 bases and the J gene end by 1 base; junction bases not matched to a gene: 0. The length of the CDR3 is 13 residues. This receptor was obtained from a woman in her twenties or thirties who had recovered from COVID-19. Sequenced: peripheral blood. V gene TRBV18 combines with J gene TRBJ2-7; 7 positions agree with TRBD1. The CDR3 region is CASSPGQSYEQYF. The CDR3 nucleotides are TGTGCCAGCTCACCGGGACAGTCCTACGAGCAGTACTTC.